This entry features one T cell receptor beta chain sequence. This record belongs to a study of PD-L1 blockade in urothelial cancer. Assay used: immunoSEQ multiplex PCR; TCRdb lists only in-frame clones, some missing. The data contain around 62,000 clones, about nine tenths of them singletons. Time point: peripheral blood 6 weeks after treatment start. CDR3 length: 17 amino acids. The germline gives CDR1 LNHNV, CDR2 YYDKDF (reference sequence). J was trimmed by 2 bases and V by 2 bases; bases with no gene match: 8. V and J are TRBV15 and TRBJ1-5; 8 bases map to TRBD1. This TCR was recovered from a man in his sixties with urothelial cancer. The input for sequencing was PBMCs, taken around atezolizumab (anti-PD-L1) treatment. The CDR3 protein is CATSRRGQGGGNQPQHF. In DNA, the CDR3 is TGTGCCACCAGCAGACGAGGACAGGGAGGAGGCAATCAGCCCCAGCATTTT.